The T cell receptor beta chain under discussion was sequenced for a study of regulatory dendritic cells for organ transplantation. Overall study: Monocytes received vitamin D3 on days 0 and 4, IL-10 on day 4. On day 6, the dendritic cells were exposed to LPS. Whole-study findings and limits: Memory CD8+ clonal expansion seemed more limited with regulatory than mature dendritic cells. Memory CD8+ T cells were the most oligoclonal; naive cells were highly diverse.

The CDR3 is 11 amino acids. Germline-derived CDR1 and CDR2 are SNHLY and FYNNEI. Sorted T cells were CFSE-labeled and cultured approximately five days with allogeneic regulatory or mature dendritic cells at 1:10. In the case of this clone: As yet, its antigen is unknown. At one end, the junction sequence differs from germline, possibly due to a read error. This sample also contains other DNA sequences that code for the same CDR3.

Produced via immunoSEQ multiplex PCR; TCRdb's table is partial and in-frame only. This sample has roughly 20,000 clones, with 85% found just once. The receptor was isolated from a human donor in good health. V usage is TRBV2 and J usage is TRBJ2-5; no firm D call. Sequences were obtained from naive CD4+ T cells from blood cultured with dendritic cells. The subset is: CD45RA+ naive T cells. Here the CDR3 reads CASSEQETQYF. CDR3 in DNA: TGTGCCAGTAGTGAGCAAGAGACCCAGTACTTC.